This record covers a single TCR beta chain. 60 Vbeta and 13 Jbeta primers were used in PCR. Using immunoSEQ multiplex PCR, the repertoire was profiled, and TCRdb retains in-frame clones only, with some absent. The sample consists of about 150,000 clones, over 60% of them appearing once. The CDR3 is made up of 15 amino acids. V trimming: 1 base; J trimming: 1 base; junction bases outside the gene matches: 1. Germline V gene data show CDR1 as LGHNA and CDR2 as YSLEER. This sample was taken from a study of cytomegalovirus exposure and HLA in healthy donors. V and J are TRBV4-3 and TRBJ2-1; TRBD1 matches at 7 bases. This receptor was identified in a woman in her thirties in good health and CMV-seronegative. The sample was PBMCs. The CDR3 sequence is CASSQGGQSYNEQFF. Written as DNA, the CDR3 is TGCGCCAGCAGCCAAGGGGGACAGTCCTACAATGAGCAGTTCTTC.